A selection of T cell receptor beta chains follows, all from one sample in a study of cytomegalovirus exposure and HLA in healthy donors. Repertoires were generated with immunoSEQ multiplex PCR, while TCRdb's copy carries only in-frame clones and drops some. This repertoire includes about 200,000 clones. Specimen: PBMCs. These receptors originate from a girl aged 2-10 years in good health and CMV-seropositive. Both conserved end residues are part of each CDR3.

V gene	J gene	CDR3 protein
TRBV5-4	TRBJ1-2	CASSPGQENYGYTF
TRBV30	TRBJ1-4	CAWTPGIWGGEKLFF
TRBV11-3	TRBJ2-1	CASSRELTAEQFF
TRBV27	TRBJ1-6	CASSWARVHSPLHF
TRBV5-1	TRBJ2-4	CASSRAGVAKNIQYF
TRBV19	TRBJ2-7	CASRVSGTLSYEQYF
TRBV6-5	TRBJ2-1	CASSYGAASGDNEQFF
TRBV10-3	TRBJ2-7	CAIRSDSYEQYF
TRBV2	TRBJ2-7	CASVGQGFRGLYEQYF
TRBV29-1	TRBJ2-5	CSVAGGGETQYF
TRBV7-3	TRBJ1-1	CASSRTGQSVNTEAFF
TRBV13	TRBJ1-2	CASSLVTRGTKTGELGGYTF
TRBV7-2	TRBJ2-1	CASSLSMVRLAIVNEQFF
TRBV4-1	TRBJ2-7	CASSQDWLAESSSYEQYF
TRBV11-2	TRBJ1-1	CASSLVGRPEAFF
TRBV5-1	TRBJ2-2	CASSSRTSWDGELFF
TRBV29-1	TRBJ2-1	CSVQGTSGSDLYNEQFF
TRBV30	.	CAWVVPGQGIAEQYF
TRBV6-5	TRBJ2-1	CASNEQGAYNEQFF
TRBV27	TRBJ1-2	CASSLSAGGTYGYTF
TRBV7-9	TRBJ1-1	CASSRATGGSTEAFF
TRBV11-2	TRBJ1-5	CASSLGDRASNQPQHF
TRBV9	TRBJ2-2	CASSVGVSGSAGELFF
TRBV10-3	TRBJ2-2	CAISEREGTGELFF
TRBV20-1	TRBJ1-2	CSARDEGYTF
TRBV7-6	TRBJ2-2	CASSLAASGGANTGELFF
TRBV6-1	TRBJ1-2	CASSEARVGYTF
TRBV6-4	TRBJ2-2	CASSSGIAGELFF
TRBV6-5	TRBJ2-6	CASGQFSGANVLTF
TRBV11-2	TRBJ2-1	CASSRPGGSYNEQFF
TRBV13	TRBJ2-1	CASSPSGNGDEQFF
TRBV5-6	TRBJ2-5	CASSPDRVAVEQYF
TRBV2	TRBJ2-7	CASSGGGTGGFEQYF
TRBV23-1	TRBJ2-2	CASSQGSQHTGELFF
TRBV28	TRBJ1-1	CASSPRTGTEAFF
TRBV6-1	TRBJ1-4	CALGPGRGNEKLFF
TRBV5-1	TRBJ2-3	CASSLFWDRGATDTQYF
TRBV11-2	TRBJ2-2	CASSLEPANTGELFF
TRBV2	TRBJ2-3	CAGRGTSGGTQYF
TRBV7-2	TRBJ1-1	CASSLAGGLNTEAFF
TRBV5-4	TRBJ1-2	CASSPKPGGSGYTF
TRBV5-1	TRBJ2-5	CASSLTGSGGGQETQYF
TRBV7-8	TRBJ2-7	CASSLFGESYEQYF
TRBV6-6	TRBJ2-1	CASSTTGTSGDNEQFF
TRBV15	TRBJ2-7	CATSRDFGPRAGGPYEQYF